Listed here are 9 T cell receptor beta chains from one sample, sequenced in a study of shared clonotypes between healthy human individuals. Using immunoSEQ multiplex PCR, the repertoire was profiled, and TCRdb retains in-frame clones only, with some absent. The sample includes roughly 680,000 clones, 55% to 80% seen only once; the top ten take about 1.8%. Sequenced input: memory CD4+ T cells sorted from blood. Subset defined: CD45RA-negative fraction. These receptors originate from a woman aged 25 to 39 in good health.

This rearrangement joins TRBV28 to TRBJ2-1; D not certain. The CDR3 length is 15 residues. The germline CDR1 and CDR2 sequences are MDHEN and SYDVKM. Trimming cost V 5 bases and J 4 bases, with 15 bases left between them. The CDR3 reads CASSPEVLGYNEQFF. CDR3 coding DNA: TGTGCCAGCAGTCCCGAAGTTTTAGGGTACAATGAGCAGTTCTTC.

This chain's CDR3 is CASRDGGNTEAFF. The CDR3 DNA reads TGTGCCAGCAGGGACGGAGGGAACACTGAAGCTTTCTTT. The genes are TRBV5-4 and TRBJ1-1, with D hard to call. The V end lost 5 bases, the J end lost 1 base, and 9 bases lay between the germline ends. This CDR3 spans 13 amino acids. The V gene's germline CDR1 is SGHNT and CDR2 YYREEE (reference sequence).

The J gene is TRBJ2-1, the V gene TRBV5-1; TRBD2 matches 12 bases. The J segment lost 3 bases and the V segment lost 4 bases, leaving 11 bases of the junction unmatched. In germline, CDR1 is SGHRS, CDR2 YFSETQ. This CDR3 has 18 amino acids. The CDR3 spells CASSRGGGLAGRYNEQFF. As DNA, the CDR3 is TGCGCCAGCAGCAGGGGGGGAGGACTAGCGGGACGCTACAATGAGCAGTTCTTC.

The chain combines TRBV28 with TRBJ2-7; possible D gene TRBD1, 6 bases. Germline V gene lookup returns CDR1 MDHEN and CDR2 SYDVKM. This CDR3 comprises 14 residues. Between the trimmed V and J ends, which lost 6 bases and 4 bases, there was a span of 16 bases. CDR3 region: CASRASGTSYEQYF. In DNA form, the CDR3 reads TGTGCCAGCAGAGCCTCCGGGACAAGTTACGAGCAGTACTTC. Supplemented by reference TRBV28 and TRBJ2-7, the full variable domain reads DVKVTQSSRYLVKRTGEKVFLECVQDMDHENMFWYRQDPGLGLRLIYFSYDVKMKEKGDIPEGYSVSREKKERFSLILESASTNQTSMYLCASRASGTSYEQYFGPGTRLTVT.

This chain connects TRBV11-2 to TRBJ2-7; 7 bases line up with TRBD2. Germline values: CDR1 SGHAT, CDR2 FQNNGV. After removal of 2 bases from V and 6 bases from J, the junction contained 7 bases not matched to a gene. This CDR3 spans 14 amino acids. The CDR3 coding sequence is TGTGCCAGCAGCTTACCTGGGAGGGCCGCCGAGCAGTACTTC. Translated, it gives CASSLPGRAAEQYF.

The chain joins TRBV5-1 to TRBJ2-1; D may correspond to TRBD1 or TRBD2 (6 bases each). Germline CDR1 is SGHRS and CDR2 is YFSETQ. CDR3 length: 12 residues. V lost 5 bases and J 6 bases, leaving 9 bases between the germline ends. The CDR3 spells CASREGVNEQFF. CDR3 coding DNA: TGCGCCAGCAGGGAGGGGGTCAATGAGCAGTTCTTC.

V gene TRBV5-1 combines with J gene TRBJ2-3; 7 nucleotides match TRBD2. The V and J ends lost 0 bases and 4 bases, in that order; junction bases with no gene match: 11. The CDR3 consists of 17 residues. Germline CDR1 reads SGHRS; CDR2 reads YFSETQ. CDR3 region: CASSLVFQGGGADTQYF. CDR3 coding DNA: TGCGCCAGCAGCTTGGTTTTCCAGGGCGGGGGAGCAGATACGCAGTATTTT.

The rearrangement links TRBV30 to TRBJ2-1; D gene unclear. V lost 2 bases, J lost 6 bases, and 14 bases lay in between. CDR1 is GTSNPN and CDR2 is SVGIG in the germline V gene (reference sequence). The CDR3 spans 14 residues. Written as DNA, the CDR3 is TGTGCCTGGAGTACGAACTCCGGCCGCAATGAGCAGTTCTTC. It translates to CAWSTNSGRNEQFF.

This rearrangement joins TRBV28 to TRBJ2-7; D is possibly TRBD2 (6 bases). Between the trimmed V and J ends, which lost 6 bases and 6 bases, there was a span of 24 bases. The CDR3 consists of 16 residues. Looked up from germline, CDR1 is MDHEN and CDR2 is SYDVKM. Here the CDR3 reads CASSRPRGKAKGEQYF. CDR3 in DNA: TGTGCCAGCAGCCGGCCTCGGGGGAAGGCTAAAGGCGAGCAGTACTTC.